The rows below give T cell receptor beta chains drawn from one sample of a study of T cell repertoires in cytomegalovirus infection. No antigen is known for these receptors. TCRdb itself ran the reads through MiXCR, one entry per CDR3 protein. Among around 230,000 distinct CDR3 sequences listed, 30% to 45% were seen once. The source material was CD8+ T cells from cultured PBMCs, sampled from culture after CMV antigen stimulation. The receptors were gathered from a human donor in good health (CMV status not recorded). Some clones in this sample may be carry-over from other donors' samples. The CDR3 runs from the conserved cysteine through the conserved F or W. Fields, in order: V gene, D gene, clone size, J gene, CDR3 protein, CDR3 DNA. D genes are given only for firm matches. Expanded clones are given a class, and other clones once, few, many or no size at all.

>TRBV7-8|.|many|TRBJ2-2
CASSPRRGANTGELFF
TGTGCCAGCAGCCCCCGCCGGGGGGCAAACACCGGGGAGCTGTTTTTT
>TRBV7-8|.|.|TRBJ1-6
CASSLGRGVGYNSPLHF
TGTGCCAGCAGCTTAGGTCGGGGGGTTGGCTATAATTCACCCCTCCACTTT
>TRBV6-6|.|few|TRBJ1-4
CASSYRVIDEKLFF
TGTGCCAGCAGTTACAGGGTGATCGATGAAAAACTGTTTTTT
>TRBV2|TRBD2|.|TRBJ2-3
CASGGTSGGFSDTQYF
TGTGCCAGCGGTGGGACTAGCGGGGGGTTTTCAGATACGCAGTATTTT
>TRBV11-2|.|.|TRBJ1-6
CASSGQGRYNSPLHF
TGTGCCAGCAGCGGCCAGGGACGGTATAATTCACCCCTCCACTTT
>TRBV7-2|TRBD1|few|TRBJ1-1
CASSTDRAHVEAFF
TGTGCCAGCAGCACGGACAGGGCCCACGTTGAAGCTTTCTTT
>TRBV19|.|.|TRBJ2-3
CASSIGGDTQYF
TGTGCCAGTAGTATAGGGGGGGATACGCAGTATTTT
>TRBV27|TRBD2|.|TRBJ2-1
CASSPSVGLAVNEQFF
TGTGCCAGCAGTCCATCAGTCGGGCTAGCGGTGAATGAGCAGTTCTTC
>TRBV7-9|.|few|TRBJ2-7
CASRDESYEQYF
TGTGCCAGCCGCGATGAGAGTTACGAGCAGTACTTC
>TRBV7-3|.|few|TRBJ2-1
CASSLQWGNEQFF
TGTGCCAGCAGCCTCCAGTGGGGCAATGAGCAGTTCTTC
>TRBV27|.|.|TRBJ2-5
CASSRQWALQETQYF
TGTGCCAGCAGCCGACAGTGGGCGCTTCAAGAGACCCAGTACTTC
>TRBV7-9|.|few|TRBJ1-2
CASSSLMDWSYGYTF
TGTGCCAGCAGCTCCTTAATGGACTGGAGCTATGGCTACACCTTC
>TRBV11-2|.|once|TRBJ1-2
CASSLESRQSYGYTF
TGTGCCAGCAGCTTGGAATCTCGACAGTCCTATGGCTACACCTTC
>TRBV9|.|.|TRBJ2-1
CASSTSGRSYNEQFF
TGTGCCAGCAGCACCTCCGGCCGCTCCTACAATGAGCAGTTCTTC
>TRBV12-3/TRBV12-4|TRBD1|few|TRBJ2-7
CASSHPGQGTYEQYF
TGTGCCAGCAGTCATCCGGGACAGGGAACCTACGAGCAGTACTTC
>TRBV7-9|.|.|TRBJ2-1
CASSWASTYNEQFF
TGTGCCAGCAGCTGGGCCTCAACCTACAATGAGCAGTTCTTC
>TRBV7-8|.|many|TRBJ2-3
CASSSWRIGTDTQYF
TGTGCCAGCAGTTCGTGGAGAATAGGCACAGATACGCAGTATTTT
>TRBV10-3|.|.|TRBJ2-7
CASWDPSYEQYF
TGTGCCTCCTGGGACCCGAGCTACGAGCAGTACTTC
>TRBV4-2|TRBD1|.|TRBJ1-5
CASSQGADREDQPQHF
TGTGCCAGCAGCCAAGGAGCGGACAGGGAAGACCAGCCCCAGCATTTT
>TRBV12-3/TRBV12-4|TRBD1|once|TRBJ1-5
CASSLYTGATILQHF
TGTGCCAGCAGTCTCTATACAGGGGCTACGATTCTCCAGCATTTT
>TRBV7-8|.|.|TRBJ2-2
CASSPRSGANTGEMFF
TGTGCAAGCAGCCCTCGGTCGGGAGCAAACACCGGGGAGATGTTTTTT
>TRBV6-2/TRBV6-3|.|.|TRBJ2-1
CASTGQINNEQFF
TGTGCCAGCACCGGCCAGATAAACAATGAGCAGTTCTTC
>TRBV28|.|few|TRBJ2-7
CASSLFGRTYEQYF
TGTGCCAGCAGTTTATTTGGACGGACCTACGAGCAGTACTTC
>TRBV7-8|TRBD2|many|TRBJ2-3
CASSLALAGQSDTQYF
TGTGCCAGCAGCTTAGCACTAGCGGGACAATCGGATACGCAGTATTTT
>TRBV7-6|.|few|TRBJ2-5
CASSLSENQETQYF
TGTGCCAGCAGCTTATCTGAGAACCAAGAGACCCAGTACTTC
>TRBV10-3|.|.|TRBJ2-3
CAISGLAGRTDTQYF
TGTGCCATCAGTGGGCTGGCGGGACGCACAGATACGCAGTATTTT
>TRBV10-3|.|few|TRBJ1-1
CAISEKDGVTEAFF
TGTGCCATCAGTGAAAAGGACGGGGTCACTGAAGCTTTCTTT
>TRBV12-3/TRBV12-4|.|.|TRBJ1-1
CASSTSGGAGNTEAFF
TGTGCCAGCAGCACATCGGGGGGAGCAGGGAACACTGAAGCTTTCTTT
>TRBV7-3|TRBD2|.|TRBJ2-3
CASSPPGGRAYNEADTQYF
TGTGCCAGCAGCCCCCCGGGCGGGAGGGCCTATAATGAGGCAGATACGCAGTATTTT
>TRBV7-2|.|few|TRBJ2-2
CASSLGEGRTNTGELFF
TGTGCCAGCAGCTTAGGAGAGGGCAGGACGAACACCGGGGAGCTGTTTTTT
>TRBV19|.|once|TRBJ2-1
CASKEGGSYNEQFF
TGTGCCAGTAAAGAGGGGGGATCCTACAATGAGCAGTTCTTC
>TRBV7-9|.|.|TRBJ2-7
CASDSRDYGQSGSYEQYF
TGTGCCAGCGATTCTAGGGATTACGGACAGTCTGGCTCCTACGAGCAGTACTTC
>TRBV4-2|TRBD2|.|TRBJ2-3
CASSQDRSSGYWQYF
TGTGCCAGCAGCCAAGATAGGTCTAGCGGTTACTGGCAGTATTTT
>TRBV11-3|.|few|TRBJ2-1
CASSLYYQPYNEQFF
TGTGCCAGCAGCTTATACTACCAACCCTACAATGAGCAGTTCTTC
>TRBV11-1|.|.|TRBJ2-6
CASSSGQYSGANVLTF
TGTGCCAGCAGCTCTGGACAGTATTCTGGGGCCAACGTCCTGACTTTC
>TRBV27|.|few|TRBJ2-1
CASSLPAGREQFF
TGTGCCAGCAGTTTACCCGCCGGTAGAGAGCAGTTCTTC
>TRBV12-3/TRBV12-4|TRBD1|.|TRBJ1-6
CASRDSSYNSPLHF
TGTGCCAGTAGGGACAGCTCCTATAATTCACCCCTCCACTTT
>TRBV7-9|.|many|TRBJ2-7
CASSPEGEKIYEQYF
TGTGCCAGCAGCCCCGAGGGGGAGAAAATCTACGAGCAGTACTTC
>TRBV6-5|TRBD1|.|TRBJ1-2
CASRQDRVGGYTF
TGTGCCAGCCGACAGGACAGGGTGGGCGGCTACACCTTC
>TRBV7-3|.|.|TRBJ2-3
CASSSMGLGDTQYF
TGTGCCAGCAGCTCCATGGGCCTTGGCGATACGCAGTATTTT
>TRBV2|.|few|TRBJ2-1
CASSPRAGIKRDEQFF
TGTGCCAGCAGCCCGAGGGCGGGAATAAAGAGGGATGAGCAGTTCTTC
>TRBV7-8|.|.|TRBJ2-3
CASSLGGPLADTQYF
TGTGCCAGCAGCTTAGGGGGGCCCCTCGCTGATACGCAGTATTTT
>TRBV27|.|few|TRBJ1-2
CASSLGQMLADGYTF
TGTGCCAGCAGTTTAGGACAAATGTTAGCGGACGGCTACACCTTC
>TRBV19|TRBD2|.|TRBJ2-1
CASSMGGLVRNEQFF
TGTGCCAGTAGTATGGGGGGACTAGTGAGGAATGAGCAGTTCTTC
>TRBV28|TRBD1|.|TRBJ1-6
CASRDRNSPLHF
TGTGCCAGCAGGGACAGGAATTCACCCCTCCACTTT
>TRBV27|TRBD2|.|TRBJ2-1
CASSLAGTSGDNEQFF
TGTGCCAGCAGTTTAGCCGGGACTAGCGGGGACAATGAGCAGTTCTTC
>TRBV19|TRBD1|few|TRBJ2-7
CASSILPATGPLSYEQYF
TGTGCCAGTAGTATACTCCCCGCGACAGGGCCCCTCTCCTACGAGCAGTACTTC
>TRBV27|.|.|TRBJ2-1
CASSQYRQGIDEQFF
TGTGCCAGCAGTCAATACCGTCAGGGGATCGATGAGCAGTTCTTC
>TRBV4-1|.|.|TRBJ2-2
CASSQDPQGTGELFF
TGCGCCAGCAGCCAAGATCCACAGGGAACCGGGGAGCTGTTTTTT
>TRBV19|.|.|TRBJ1-5
CASSILGGNQPQHF
TGTGCCAGTAGTATTTTGGGGGGCAATCAGCCCCAGCATTTT
>TRBV12-3/TRBV12-4|.|.|TRBJ2-2
CASSFKNTGELFF
TGTGCCAGCAGTTTTAAGAACACCGGGGAGCTGTTTTTT
>TRBV20-1|.|once|TRBJ2-2
CSARDGASWGTGELFF
TGCAGTGCTAGAGATGGGGCCTCATGGGGCACCGGGGAGCTGTTTTTT
>TRBV7-9|.|few|TRBJ1-2
CASSLGRGSEGYGYTF
TGTGCCAGCAGCTTAGGGAGGGGATCGGAGGGCTATGGCTACACCTTC
>TRBV7-3|.|.|TRBJ2-7
CASSFLGRGDEQYF
TGTGCCAGCAGCTTTCTGGGCAGGGGCGACGAGCAGTACTTC
>TRBV12-3/TRBV12-4|TRBD1|.|TRBJ1-5
CASSLRGQGGNQPQHF
TGTGCCAGCAGTTTACGAGGACAGGGAGGCAATCAGCCCCAGCATTTT